This TCR beta chain was found in a study of identical twins. TCRdb reprocessed the 5' RACE reads via MiXCR and lists one record per CDR3 protein. The table records approximately 1.8 million distinct CDR3 sequences, about 32% of them present only once. The CDR3 has 16 residues. Germline V gene sequence: CDR1 SGHTA, CDR2 FQGNSA. Trimming stripped 3 bases from V and 1 base from J, with 12 bases between. Sequenced input: cord blood. The genes are TRBV7-2 and TRBJ1-4, with TRBD1 as a possible D gene (5 bases). The TCR comes from a newborn girl in good health. The CDR3 protein is CASSFAYGGTNEKLFF. The CDR3 bases are TGTGCCAGCAGCTTTGCGTATGGGGGAACTAATGAAAAACTGTTTTTT.